This T cell receptor (beta chain) is drawn from a study of cytomegalovirus exposure and HLA in healthy donors. Study-level results: Reports indicate that TCR beta sequences accurately predicted the HLA-A and HLA-B alleles of most subjects. One variant, a missense change in DCLRE1C, was linked in a later analysis to TCR beta V- and J-gene trimming. In a later analysis, donors in an Asian-associated ancestry cluster reportedly had fewer N-insertions in productive TCRs than the cohort mean.

60 Vbeta and 13 Jbeta primers were used in PCR. Here immunoSEQ multiplex PCR was the method, and the copy in TCRdb shows in-frame clones only, minus some. The sample yields 150,000 to 200,000 clones, around 77% seen once. CDR3 size: 14 residues. Germline V CDR1 and CDR2: MNHEY, SVGAGI. V gave up 4 bases and J gave up 9 bases; unmatched junction bases: 4. Comments on this clone: Antigen: not known.

The sample consisted of PBMCs. The clonotype originates from a woman under 40 in good health and CMV-seronegative. This rearrangement joins TRBV6-5 to TRBJ1-6, with 9 nucleotides matching TRBD1. The CDR3 DNA sequence: TGTGCCAGCAGTTTACAGGGGGCAGGTTCACCCCTCCACTTT. Its protein is CASSLQGAGSPLHF.